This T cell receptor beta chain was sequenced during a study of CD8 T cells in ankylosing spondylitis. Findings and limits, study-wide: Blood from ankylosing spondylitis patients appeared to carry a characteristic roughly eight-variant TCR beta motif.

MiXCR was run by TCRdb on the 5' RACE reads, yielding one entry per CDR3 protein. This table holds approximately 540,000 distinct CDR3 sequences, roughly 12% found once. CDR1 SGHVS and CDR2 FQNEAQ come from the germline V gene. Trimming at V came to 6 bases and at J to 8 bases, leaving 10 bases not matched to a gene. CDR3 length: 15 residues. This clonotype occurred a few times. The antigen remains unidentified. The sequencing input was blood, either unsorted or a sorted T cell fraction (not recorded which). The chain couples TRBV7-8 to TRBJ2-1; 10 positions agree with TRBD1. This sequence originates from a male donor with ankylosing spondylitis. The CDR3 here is CASSTGTGDFYEQFF. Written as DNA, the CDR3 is TGTGCCAGCAGTACCGGGACAGGGGACTTCTATGAGCAGTTCTTC.